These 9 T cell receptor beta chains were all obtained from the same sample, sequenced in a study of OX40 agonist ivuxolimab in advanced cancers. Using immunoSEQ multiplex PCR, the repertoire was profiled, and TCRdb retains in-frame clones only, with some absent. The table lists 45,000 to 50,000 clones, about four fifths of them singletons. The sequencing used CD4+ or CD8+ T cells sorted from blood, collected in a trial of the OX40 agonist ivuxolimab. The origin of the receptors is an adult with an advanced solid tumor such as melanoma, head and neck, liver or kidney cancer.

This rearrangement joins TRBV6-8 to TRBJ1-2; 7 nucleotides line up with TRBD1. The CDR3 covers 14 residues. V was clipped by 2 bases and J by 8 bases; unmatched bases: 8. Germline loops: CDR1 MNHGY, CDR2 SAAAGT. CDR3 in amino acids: CASSYGRGVEGYTF. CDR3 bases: TGTGCCAGCAGTTACGGCAGGGGGGTGGAAGGCTACACCTTC.

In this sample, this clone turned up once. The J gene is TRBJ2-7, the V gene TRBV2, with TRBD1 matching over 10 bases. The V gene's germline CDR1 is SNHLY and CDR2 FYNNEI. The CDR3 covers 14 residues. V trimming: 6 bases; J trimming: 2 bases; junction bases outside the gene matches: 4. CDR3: CASRADRGTYEQYF. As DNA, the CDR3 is TGTGCCAGCAGAGCGGACAGGGGGACCTACGAGCAGTACTTC.

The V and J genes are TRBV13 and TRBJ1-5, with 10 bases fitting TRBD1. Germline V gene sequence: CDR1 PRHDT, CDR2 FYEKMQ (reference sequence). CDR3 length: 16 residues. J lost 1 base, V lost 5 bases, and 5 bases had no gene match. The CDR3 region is CASSLRQGASNQPQHF. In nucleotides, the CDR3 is TGTGCCAGCAGCCTAAGACAGGGGGCGAGCAATCAGCCCCAGCATTTT. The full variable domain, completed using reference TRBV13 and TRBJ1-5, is AAGVIQSPRHLIKEKRETATLKCYPIPRHDTVYWYQQGPGQDPQFLISFYEKMQSDKGSIPDRFSAQQFSDYHSELNMSSLELGDSALYFCASSLRQGASNQPQHFGDGTRLSIL.

In DNA form, the CDR3 reads TGTGCCAGCAGCCCAACGGGGGGCGGCTACACCTTC. This codes for CASSPTGGGYTF. The V call is TRBV7-2, the J call TRBJ1-2, with a weak D call TRBD1 (6 bases). This CDR3 spans 12 amino acids. Germline CDR1 reads SGHTA; CDR2 reads FQGNSA. V was cut by 5 bases and J by 8 bases, with 12 bases left in between. Full variable domain (missing parts from reference TRBV7-2 and TRBJ1-2): GAGVSQSPSNKVTEKGKDVELRCDPISGHTALYWYRQSLGQGLEFLIYFQGNSAPDKSGLPSDRFSAERTGGSVSTLTIQRTQQEDSAVYLCASSPTGGGYTFGSGTRLTVV.

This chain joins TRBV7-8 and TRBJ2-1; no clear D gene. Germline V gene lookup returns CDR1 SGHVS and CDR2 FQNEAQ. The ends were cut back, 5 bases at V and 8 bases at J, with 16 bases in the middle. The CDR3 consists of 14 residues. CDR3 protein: CASSHRTKVHEQFF. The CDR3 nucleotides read TGTGCCAGCAGCCATCGAACGAAGGTACATGAGCAGTTCTTC.

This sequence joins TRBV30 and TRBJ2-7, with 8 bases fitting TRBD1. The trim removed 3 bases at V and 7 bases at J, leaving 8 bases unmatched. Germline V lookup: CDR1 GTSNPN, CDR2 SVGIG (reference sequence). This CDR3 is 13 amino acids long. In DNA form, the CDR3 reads TGTGCCTGGAGCCAGGGGGCCCAGGGGGAGCAGTACTTC. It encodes CAWSQGAQGEQYF. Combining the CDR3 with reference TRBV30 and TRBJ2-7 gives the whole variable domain SQTIHQWPATLVQPVGSPLSLECTVEGTSNPNLYWYRQAAGRGLQLLFYSVGIGQISSEVPQNLSASRPQDRQFILSSKKLLLSDSGFYLCAWSQGAQGEQYFGPGTRLTVT.

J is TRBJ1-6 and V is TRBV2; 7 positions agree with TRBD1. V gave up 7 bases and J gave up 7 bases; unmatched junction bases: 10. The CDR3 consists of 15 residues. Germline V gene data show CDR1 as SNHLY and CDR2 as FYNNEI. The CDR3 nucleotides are TGTGCCAGCAATCCCACAGGGGCTAGCAATTCACCCCTCCACTTT. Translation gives CASNPTGASNSPLHF.

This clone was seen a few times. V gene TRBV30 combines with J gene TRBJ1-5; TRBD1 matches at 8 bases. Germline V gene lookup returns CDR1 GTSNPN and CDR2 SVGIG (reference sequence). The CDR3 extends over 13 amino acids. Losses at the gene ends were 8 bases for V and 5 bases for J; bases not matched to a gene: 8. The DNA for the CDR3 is TGTGCCACGGCAGGGGGCCCTCATCAGCCCCAGCATTTT. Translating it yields CATAGGPHQPQHF.

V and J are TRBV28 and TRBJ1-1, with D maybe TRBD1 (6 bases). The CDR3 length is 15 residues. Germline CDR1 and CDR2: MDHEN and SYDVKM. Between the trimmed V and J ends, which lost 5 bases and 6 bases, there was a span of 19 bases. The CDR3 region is CASSIEQGIAAEAFF. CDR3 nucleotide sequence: TGTGCCAGCAGTATCGAACAGGGAATCGCGGCTGAAGCTTTCTTT.